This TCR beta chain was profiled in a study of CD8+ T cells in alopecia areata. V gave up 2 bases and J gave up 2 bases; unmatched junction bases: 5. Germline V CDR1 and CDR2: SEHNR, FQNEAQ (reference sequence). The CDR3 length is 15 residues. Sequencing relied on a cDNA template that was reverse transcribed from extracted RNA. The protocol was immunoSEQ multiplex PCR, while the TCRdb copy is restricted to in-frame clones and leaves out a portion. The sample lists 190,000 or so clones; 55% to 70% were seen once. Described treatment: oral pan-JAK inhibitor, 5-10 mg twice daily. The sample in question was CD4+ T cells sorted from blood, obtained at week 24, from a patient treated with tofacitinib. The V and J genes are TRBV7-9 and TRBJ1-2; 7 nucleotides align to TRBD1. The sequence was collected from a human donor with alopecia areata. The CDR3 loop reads CASSLQGGSNYGYTF. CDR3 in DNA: TGTGCCAGCAGCTTACAGGGGGGCTCAAACTATGGCTACACCTTC. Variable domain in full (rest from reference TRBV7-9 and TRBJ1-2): DTGVSQNPRHKITKRGQNVTFRCDPISEHNRLYWYRQTLGQGPEFLTYFQNEAQLEKSRLLSDRFSAERPKGSFSTLEIQRTEQGDSAMYLCASSLQGGSNYGYTFGSGTRLTVV.